This TCR beta chain derives from a study of T cell changes during pregnancy in multiple sclerosis. Repertoires were generated with immunoSEQ multiplex PCR, while TCRdb's copy carries only in-frame clones and drops some. The data show fewer than 65,000 clones, with 93% seen just once and around 2% held by the top ten. The count of this clone is one. V trimming: 0 bases; J trimming: 4 bases; junction bases outside the gene matches: 4. This CDR3 spans 16 amino acids. Per germline, CDR1 LGHNA and CDR2 YNFKEQ. This specimen was peripheral blood, taken in the second trimester of pregnancy. The receptor's source is a female donor with multiple sclerosis, enrolled in a pregnancy study. This rearrangement joins TRBV4-2 to TRBJ2-7, with 12 bases fitting TRBD1. CDR3 loop: CASSQERDRGHYEQYF. CDR3 DNA: TGTGCCAGCAGCCAAGAACGGGACAGGGGGCATTACGAGCAGTACTTC.